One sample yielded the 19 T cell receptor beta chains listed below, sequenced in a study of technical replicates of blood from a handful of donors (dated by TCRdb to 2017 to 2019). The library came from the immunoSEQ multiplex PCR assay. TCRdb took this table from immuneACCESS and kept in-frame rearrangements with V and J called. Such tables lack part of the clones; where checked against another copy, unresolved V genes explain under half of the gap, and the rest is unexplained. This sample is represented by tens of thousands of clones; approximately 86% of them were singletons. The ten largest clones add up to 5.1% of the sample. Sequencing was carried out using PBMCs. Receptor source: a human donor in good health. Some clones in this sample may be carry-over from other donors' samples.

The CDR3 loop reads CASSDRRGGDYGYTF. The CDR3 DNA is TGTGCCAGCAGTGATCGCCGGGGGGGAGACTATGGCTACACCTTC. This chain links TRBV25-1 with TRBJ1-2; possibly TRBD1 for D (5 bases). Germline CDR1 reads MGHDK; CDR2 reads SYGVNS. This CDR3 has 15 residues. Trimming shortened V by 3 bases and J by 3 bases, and 14 bases separated the two germline ends.

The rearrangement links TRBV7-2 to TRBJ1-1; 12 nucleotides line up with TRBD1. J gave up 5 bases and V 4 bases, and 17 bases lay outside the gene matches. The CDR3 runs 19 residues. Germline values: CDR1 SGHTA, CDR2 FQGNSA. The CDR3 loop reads CASSSVRDRGRVEGTEAFF. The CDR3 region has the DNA TGTGCCAGCAGCTCGGTCCGGGACAGGGGGCGAGTAGAGGGAACTGAAGCTTTCTTT.

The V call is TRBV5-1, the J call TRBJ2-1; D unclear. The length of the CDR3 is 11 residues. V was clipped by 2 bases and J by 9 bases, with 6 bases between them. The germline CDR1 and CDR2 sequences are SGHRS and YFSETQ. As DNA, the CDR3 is TGCGCCAGCAGCTTCGGTCTTGAGCAGTTCTTC. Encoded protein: CASSFGLEQFF.

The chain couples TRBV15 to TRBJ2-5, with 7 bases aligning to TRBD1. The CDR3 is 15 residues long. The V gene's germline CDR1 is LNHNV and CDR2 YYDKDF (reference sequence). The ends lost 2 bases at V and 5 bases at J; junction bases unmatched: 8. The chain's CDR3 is CATSRSGQDEETQYF. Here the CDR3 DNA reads TGTGCCACCAGCAGATCCGGACAGGATGAGGAGACCCAGTACTTC.

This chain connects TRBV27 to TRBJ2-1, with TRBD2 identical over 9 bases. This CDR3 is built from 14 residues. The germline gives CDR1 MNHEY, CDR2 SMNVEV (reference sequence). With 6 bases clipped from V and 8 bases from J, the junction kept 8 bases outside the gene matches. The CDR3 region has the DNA TGTGCCAGCAGCGCCGGACTAGCGTATCATGAGCAGTTCTTC. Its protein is CASSAGLAYHEQFF.

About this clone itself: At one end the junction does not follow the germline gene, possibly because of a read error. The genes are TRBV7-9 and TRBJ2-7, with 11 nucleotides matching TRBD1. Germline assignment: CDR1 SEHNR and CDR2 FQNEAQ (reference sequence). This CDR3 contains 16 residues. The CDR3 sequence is CASSLLRTGGSHEQYF. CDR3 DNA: TGTGCCAGCAGCCTACTTAGGACAGGGGGCTCCCACGAGCAGTACTTC.

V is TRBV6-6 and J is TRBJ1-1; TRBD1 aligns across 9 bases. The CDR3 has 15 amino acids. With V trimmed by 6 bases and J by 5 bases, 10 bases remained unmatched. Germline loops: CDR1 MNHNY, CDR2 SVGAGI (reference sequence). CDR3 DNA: TGTGCCAGCAGACCACGGACAGGGGTGATTACTGAAGCTTTCTTT. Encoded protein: CASRPRTGVITEAFF.

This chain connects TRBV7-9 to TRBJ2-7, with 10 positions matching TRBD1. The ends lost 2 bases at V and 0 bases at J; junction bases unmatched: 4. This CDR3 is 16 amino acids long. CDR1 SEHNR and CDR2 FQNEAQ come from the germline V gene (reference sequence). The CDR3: CASSLPGQGPSYEQYF. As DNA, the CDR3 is TGTGCCAGCAGCTTACCGGGACAGGGGCCCTCCTACGAGCAGTACTTC.

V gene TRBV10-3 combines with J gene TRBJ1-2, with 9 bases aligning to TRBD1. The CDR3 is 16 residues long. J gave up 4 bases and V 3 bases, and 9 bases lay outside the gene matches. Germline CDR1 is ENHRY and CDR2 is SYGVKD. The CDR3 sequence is CAISDRGQGTGYGYTF. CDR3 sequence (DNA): TGTGCCATCAGTGATAGGGGACAGGGAACGGGCTATGGCTACACCTTC.

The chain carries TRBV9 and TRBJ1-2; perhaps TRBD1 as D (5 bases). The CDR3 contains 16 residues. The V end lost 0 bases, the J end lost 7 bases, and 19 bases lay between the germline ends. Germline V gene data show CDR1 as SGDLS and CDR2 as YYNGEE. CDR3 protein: CASSVVDSPRAGGYTF. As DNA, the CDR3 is TGTGCCAGCAGCGTAGTTGATTCCCCCAGGGCAGGTGGCTACACCTTC.

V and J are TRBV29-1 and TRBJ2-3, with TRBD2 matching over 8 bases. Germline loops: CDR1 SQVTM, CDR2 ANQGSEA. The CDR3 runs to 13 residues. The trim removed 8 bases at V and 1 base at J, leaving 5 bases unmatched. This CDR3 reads CSSRAGGTDTQYF. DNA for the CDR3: TGCAGCTCCAGAGCGGGAGGCACAGATACGCAGTATTTT.

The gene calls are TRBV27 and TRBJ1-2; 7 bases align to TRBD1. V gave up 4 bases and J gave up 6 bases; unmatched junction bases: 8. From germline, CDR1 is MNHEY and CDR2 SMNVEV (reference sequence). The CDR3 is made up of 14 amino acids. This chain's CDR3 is CASSSQTGTDGYTF. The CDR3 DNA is TGTGCCAGCAGTTCCCAGACAGGGACTGATGGCTACACCTTC.

CDR3 protein: CATHQGGTGVYGYTF. In DNA, the CDR3 is TGTGCCACTCACCAGGGAGGGACAGGTGTTTATGGCTACACCTTC. The chain employs TRBV7-9 and TRBJ1-2; 8 bases align to TRBD1. This CDR3 contains 15 residues. The V and J ends lost 10 bases and 5 bases, in that order; junction bases with no gene match: 15. The V gene's germline CDR1 is SEHNR and CDR2 FQNEAQ (reference sequence). Full variable domain (outside the CDR3, taken from reference TRBV7-9 and TRBJ1-2): DTGVSQNPRHKITKRGQNVTFRCDPISEHNRLYWYRQTLGQGPEFLTYFQNEAQLEKSRLLSDRFSAERPKGSFSTLEIQRTEQGDSAMYLCATHQGGTGVYGYTFGSGTRLTVV.

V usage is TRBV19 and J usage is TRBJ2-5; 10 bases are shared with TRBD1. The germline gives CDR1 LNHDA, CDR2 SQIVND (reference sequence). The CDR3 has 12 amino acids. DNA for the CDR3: TGTGCATCCACGGACAGGGGGGAGACCCAGTACTTC. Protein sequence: CASTDRGETQYF.

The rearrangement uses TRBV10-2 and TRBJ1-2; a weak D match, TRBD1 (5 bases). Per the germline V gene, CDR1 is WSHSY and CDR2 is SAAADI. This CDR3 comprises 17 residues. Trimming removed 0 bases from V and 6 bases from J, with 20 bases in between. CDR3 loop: CASSESSWDLRGNGYTF. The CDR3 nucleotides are TGCGCCAGCAGTGAGTCTTCTTGGGACTTAAGGGGCAATGGCTACACCTTC.

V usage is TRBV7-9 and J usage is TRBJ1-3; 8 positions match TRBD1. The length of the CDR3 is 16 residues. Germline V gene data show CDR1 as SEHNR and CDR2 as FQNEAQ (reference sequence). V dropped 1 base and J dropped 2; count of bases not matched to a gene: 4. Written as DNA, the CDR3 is TGTGCCAGCAGCTTAGGTGCAGGGGGCACTGGAAACACCATATATTTT. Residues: CASSLGAGGTGNTIYF.

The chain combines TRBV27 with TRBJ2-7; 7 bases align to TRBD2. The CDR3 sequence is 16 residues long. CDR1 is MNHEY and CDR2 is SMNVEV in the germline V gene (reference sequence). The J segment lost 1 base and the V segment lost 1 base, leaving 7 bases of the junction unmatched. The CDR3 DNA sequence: TGTGCCAGCAGTTTATTGGCCACTAGCGTATCCTACGAGCAGTACTTC. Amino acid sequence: CASSLLATSVSYEQYF.

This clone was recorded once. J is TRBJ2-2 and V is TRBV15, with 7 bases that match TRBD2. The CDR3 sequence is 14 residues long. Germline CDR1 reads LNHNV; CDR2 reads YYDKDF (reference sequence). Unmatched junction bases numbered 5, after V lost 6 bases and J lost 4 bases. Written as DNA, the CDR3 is TGTGCCACCAGTGCGGGAGTGAGCACCGGGGAGCTGTTTTTT. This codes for CATSAGVSTGELFF. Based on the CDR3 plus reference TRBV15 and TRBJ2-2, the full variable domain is DAMVIQNPRYQVTQFGKPVTLSCSQTLNHNVMYWYQQKSSQAPKLLFHYYDKDFNNEADTPDNFQSRRPNTSFCFLDIRSPGLGDTAMYLCATSAGVSTGELFFGEGSRLTVL.

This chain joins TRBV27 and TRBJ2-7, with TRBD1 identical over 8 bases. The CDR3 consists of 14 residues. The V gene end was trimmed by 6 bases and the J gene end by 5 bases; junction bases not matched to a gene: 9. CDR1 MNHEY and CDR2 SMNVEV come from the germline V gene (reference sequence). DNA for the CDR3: TGTGCCAGCAGGGCAGGGGGCGCTTTCGACGAGCAGTACTTC. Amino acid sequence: CASRAGGAFDEQYF.